Detailed here is one T cell receptor (beta chain). What it binds is unknown. The CDR3 extends over 11 amino acids. The germline V and J ends were trimmed by 2 bases and 8 bases, with 5 bases remaining between them. This sample is drawn from a study of T cell responses to AZD1222 COVID-19 vaccine. Whole-study results and caveats: The span of vaccine-associated CD4 TCRs extended across spike, with dominance at 160-218 and 743-854. Seropositivity was recorded at baseline in only a handful of AZD1222 recipients. Per reports, nearly half of all spike-specific TCRs target regions that are unmutated in variants.

Data came from immunoSEQ multiplex PCR; TCRdb stores just in-frame clones and leaves some out. The data contain about 140,000 clones, more than 80% of them singletons. Material: peripheral blood, obtained 28 days after the second dose of the MenACWY control vaccine. V is TRBV12-3 or TRBV12-4 and J is TRBJ2-3, with D unresolved. The clonotype comes from an adult who received the MenACWY meningococcal vaccine as a control. In nucleotides, the CDR3 is TGTGCCAGCAGTTTAACTGGTACGCAGTATTTT. Amino acid sequence: CASSLTGTQYF.